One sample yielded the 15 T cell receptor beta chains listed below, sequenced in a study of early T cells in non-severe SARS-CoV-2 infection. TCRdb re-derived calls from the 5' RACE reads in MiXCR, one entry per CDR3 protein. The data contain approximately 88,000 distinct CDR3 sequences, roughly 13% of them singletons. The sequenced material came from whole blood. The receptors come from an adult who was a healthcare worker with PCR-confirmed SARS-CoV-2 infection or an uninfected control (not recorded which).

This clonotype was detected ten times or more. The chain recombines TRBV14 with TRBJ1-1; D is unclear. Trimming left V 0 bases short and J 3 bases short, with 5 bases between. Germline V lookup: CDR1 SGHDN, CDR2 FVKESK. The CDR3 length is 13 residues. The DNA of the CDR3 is TGTGCCAGCAGCCAAGACCCCGACACTGAAGCTTTCTTT. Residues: CASSQDPDTEAFF. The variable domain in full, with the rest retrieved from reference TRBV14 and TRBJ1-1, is EAGVTQFPSHSVIEKGQTVTLRCDPISGHDNLYWYRRVMGKEIKFLLHFVKESKQDESGMPNNRFLAERTGGTYSTLKVQPAELEDSGVYFCASSQDPDTEAFFGQGTRLTVV.

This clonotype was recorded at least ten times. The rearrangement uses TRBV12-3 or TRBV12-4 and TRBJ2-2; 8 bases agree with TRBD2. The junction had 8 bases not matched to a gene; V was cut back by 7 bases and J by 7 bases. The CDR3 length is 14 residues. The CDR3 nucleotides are TGTGCCAGCACTTCGGGGGGGGCAGGCGGGGAGCTGTTTTTT. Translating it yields CASTSGGAGGELFF.

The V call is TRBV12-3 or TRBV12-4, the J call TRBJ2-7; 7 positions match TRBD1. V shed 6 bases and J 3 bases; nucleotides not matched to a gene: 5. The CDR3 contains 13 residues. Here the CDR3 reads CASSPGQIYEQYF. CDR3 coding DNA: TGTGCCAGCAGCCCGGGACAGATCTACGAGCAGTACTTC.

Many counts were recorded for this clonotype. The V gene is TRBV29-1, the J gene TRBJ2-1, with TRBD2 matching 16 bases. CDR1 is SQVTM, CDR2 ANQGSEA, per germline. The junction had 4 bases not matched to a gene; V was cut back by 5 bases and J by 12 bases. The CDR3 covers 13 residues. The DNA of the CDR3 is TGCAGCGTTCCGGGACTAGCGGGGGGGCCGCAGTTCTTC. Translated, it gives CSVPGLAGGPQFF.

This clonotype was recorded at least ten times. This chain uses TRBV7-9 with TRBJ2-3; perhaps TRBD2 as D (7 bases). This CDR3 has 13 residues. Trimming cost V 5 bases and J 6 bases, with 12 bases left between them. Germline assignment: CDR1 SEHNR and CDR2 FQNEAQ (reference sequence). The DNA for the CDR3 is TGTGCCAGCAGCCGGGGGGCCCGGGATACGCAGTATTTT. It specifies CASSRGARDTQYF.

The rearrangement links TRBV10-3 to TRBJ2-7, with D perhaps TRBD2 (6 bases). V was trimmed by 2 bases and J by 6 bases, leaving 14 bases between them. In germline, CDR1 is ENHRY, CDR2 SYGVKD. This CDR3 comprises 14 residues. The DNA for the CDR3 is TGTGCCATCAGTGAGCCCCCCCAGGAGGGCGAGCAGTACTTC. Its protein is CAISEPPQEGEQYF.

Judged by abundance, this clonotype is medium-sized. CDR3 residues: CASSEGNLAPGELFF. The DNA of the CDR3 is TGTGCCAGCAGTGAAGGGAATTTAGCCCCCGGGGAGCTGTTTTTT. The V call is TRBV2, the J call TRBJ2-2; no clear D. Trimming left V 1 base short and J 6 bases short, with 12 bases between. Germline lookup yields CDR1 SNHLY and CDR2 FYNNEI. The CDR3 is 15 amino acids.

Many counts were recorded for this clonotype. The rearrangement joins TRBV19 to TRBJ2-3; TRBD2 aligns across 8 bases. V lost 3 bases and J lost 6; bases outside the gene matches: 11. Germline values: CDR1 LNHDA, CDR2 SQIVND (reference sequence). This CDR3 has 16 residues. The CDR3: CASSIRQSAGADTQYF. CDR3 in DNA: TGTGCCAGTAGTATTAGGCAGTCAGCGGGGGCGGATACGCAGTATTTT.

As DNA, the CDR3 is TGTGCCAGTAGTCGCGGGTGGGACAGGGAAGGCACTGAAGCTTTCTTT. It is translated as CASSRGWDREGTEAFF. This rearrangement joins TRBV19 to TRBJ1-1, with 9 bases fitting TRBD1. Germline CDR1 and CDR2: LNHDA and SQIVND (reference sequence). Germline trimming cut 5 bases from V and 4 bases from J; bases unmatched to any gene: 11. This CDR3 comprises 16 residues.

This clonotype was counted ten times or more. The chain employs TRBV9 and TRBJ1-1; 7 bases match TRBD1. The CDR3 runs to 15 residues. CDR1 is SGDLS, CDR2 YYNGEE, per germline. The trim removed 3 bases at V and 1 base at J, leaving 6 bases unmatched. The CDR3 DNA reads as TGTGCCAGCAGCGCGGAGGGACAGAGGAACACTGAAGCTTTCTTT. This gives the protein CASSAEGQRNTEAFF.

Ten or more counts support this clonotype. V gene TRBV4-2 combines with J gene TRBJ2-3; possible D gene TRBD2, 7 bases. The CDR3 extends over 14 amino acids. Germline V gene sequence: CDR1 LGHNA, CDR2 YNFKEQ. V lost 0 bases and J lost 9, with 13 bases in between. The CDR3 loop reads CASSQDLGGVTQYF. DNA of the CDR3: TGTGCCAGCAGCCAAGATTTAGGGGGGGTAACGCAGTATTTT.

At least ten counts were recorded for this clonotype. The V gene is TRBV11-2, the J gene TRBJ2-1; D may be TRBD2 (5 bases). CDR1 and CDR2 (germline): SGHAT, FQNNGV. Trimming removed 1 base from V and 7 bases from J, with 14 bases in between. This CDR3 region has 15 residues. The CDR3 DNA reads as TGTGCCAGCAGCTTAGCGGGGTGGTTGGTGAATGAGCAGTTCTTC. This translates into CASSLAGWLVNEQFF.

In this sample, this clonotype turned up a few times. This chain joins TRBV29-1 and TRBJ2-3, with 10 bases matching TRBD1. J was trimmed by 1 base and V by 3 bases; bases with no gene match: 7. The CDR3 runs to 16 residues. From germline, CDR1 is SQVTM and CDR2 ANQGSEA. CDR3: CSVDETGGFRTDTQYF. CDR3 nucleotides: TGCAGCGTTGACGAGACAGGGGGCTTTCGCACAGATACGCAGTATTTT.

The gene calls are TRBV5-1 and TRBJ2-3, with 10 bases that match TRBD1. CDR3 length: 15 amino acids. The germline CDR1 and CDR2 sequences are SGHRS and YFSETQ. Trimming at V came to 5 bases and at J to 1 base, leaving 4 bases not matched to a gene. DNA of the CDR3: TGCGCCAGCAGTCACGGGACAGGGGGCACAGATACGCAGTATTTT. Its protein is CASSHGTGGTDTQYF.

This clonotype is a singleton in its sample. CDR3 nucleotides: TGTGCCAGCAGCGTAGGTAGAGGATTAGATGGCTACACCTTC. Encoded protein: CASSVGRGLDGYTF. This chain joins TRBV9 and TRBJ1-2; unclear D gene. The CDR3 has 14 amino acids. Per the germline V gene, CDR1 is SGDLS and CDR2 is YYNGEE. V was clipped by 0 bases and J by 6 bases, with 12 bases between them. Looking up the rest from reference TRBV9 and TRBJ1-2 gives the full variable domain: DSGVTQTPKHLITATGQRVTLRCSPRSGDLSVYWYQQSLDQGLQFLIQYYNGEERAKGNILERFSAQQFPDLHSELNLSSLELGDSALYFCASSVGRGLDGYTFGSGTRLTVV.